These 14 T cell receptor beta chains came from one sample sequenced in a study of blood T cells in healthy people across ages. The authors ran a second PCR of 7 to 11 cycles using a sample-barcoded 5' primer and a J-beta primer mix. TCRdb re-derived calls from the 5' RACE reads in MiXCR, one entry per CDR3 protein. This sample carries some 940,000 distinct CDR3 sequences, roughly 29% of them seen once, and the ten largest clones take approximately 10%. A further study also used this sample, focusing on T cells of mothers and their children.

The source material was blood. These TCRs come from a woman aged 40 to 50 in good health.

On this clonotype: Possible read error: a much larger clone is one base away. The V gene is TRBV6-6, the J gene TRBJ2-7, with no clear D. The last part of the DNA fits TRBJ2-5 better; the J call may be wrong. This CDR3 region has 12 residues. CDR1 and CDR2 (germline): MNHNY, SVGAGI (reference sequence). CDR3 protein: CTSSPLSETQYF. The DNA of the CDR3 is TGTACCAGCAGCCCTTTGTCGGAGACCCAGTACTTC.

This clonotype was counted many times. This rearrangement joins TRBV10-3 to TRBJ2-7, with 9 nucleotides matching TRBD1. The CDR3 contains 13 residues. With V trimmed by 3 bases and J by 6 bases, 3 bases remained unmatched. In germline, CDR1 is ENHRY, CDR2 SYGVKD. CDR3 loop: CAISDTGGVEQYF. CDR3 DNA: TGTGCCATCAGTGATACAGGGGGCGTCGAGCAGTACTTC.

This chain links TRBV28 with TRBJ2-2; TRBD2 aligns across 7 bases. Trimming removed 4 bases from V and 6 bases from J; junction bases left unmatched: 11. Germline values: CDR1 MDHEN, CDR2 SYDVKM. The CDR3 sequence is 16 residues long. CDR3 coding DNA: TGTGCCAGCAGTTCCCCCATGACTAGCTCCTCCGGGGAGCTGTTTTTT. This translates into CASSSPMTSSSGELFF.

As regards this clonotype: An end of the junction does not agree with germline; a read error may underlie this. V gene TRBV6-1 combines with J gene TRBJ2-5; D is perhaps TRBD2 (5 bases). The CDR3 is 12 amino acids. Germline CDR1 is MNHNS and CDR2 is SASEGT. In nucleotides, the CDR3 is TGTGCCAGCAATGAAAGAGGGGAGACCCAGTACTTC. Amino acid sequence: CASNERGETQYF.

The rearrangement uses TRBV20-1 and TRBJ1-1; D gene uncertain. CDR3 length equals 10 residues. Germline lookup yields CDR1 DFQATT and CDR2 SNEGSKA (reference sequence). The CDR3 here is CRGIGTEAFF. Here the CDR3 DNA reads TGCAGGGGGATTGGCACTGAAGCTTTCTTT.

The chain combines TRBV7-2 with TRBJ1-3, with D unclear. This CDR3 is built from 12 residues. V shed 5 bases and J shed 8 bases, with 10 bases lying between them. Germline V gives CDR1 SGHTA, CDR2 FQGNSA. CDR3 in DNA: TGTGCCAGCAGCGCATCTCAGGACACCATATATTTT. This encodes CASSASQDTIYF.

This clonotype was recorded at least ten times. The CDR3 DNA is TGTGCCAGCAGAGGACAGGGGGTATACGAGCAGTACTTC. Translated, it gives CASRGQGVYEQYF. The chain combines TRBV7-2 with TRBJ2-7, with 10 bases that match TRBD1. This CDR3 region has 13 residues. Germline CDR1 reads SGHTA; CDR2 reads FQGNSA. V lost 6 bases and J lost 4; bases outside the gene matches: 3.

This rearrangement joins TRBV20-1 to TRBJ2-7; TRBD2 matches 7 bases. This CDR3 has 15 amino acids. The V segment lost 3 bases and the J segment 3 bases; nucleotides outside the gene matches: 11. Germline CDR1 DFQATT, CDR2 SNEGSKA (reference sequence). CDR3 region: CSASSPGGRGYEQYF. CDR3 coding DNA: TGCAGTGCTAGCTCGCCGGGGGGTAGAGGCTACGAGCAGTACTTC.

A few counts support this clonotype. For the CDR3, the DNA is TGTGCCAGCAGCCACGATCAGGGAGCCCAGCATTTT. Translated, it gives CASSHDQGAQHF. The J gene is TRBJ1-5, the V gene TRBV6-6; maybe TRBD1 (5 bases). The ends were cut back, 6 bases at V and 11 bases at J, with 14 bases in the middle. CDR3 length: 12 residues. The germline CDR1 and CDR2 sequences are MNHNY and SVGAGI (reference sequence).

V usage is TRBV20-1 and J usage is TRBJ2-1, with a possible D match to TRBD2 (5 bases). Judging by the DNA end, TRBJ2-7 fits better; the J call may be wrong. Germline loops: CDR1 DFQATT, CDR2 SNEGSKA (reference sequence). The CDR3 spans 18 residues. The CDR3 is CSATTQYPFSASYNEQYF. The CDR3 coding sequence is TGCAGTGCTACTACACAATATCCCTTTAGCGCCTCCTACAATGAGCAGTACTTC.

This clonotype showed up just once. For the CDR3, the DNA is TGTGCCAGCACCGGACTAGCGGGGCGCGGGACAGATACGCAGTATTTT. Its protein product is CASTGLAGRGTDTQYF. V and J are TRBV7-2 and TRBJ2-3; 12 nucleotides line up with TRBD2. This CDR3 comprises 16 residues. V trimming: 7 bases; J trimming: 3 bases; junction bases outside the gene matches: 8. The germline CDR1 and CDR2 sequences are SGHTA and FQGNSA.

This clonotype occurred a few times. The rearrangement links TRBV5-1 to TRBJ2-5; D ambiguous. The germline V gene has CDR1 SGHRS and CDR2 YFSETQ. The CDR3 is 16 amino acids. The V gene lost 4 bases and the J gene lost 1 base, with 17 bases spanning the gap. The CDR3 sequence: CASSPVSRAGQETQYF. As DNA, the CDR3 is TGCGCCAGCAGCCCGGTGAGCCGGGCAGGCCAAGAGACCCAGTACTTC. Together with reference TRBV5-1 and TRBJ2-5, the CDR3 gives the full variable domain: KAGVTQTPRYLIKTRGQQVTLSCSPISGHRSVSWYQQTPGQGLQFLFEYFSETQRNKGNFPGRFSGRQFSNSRSEMNVSTLELGDSALYLCASSPVSRAGQETQYFGPGTRLLVL.

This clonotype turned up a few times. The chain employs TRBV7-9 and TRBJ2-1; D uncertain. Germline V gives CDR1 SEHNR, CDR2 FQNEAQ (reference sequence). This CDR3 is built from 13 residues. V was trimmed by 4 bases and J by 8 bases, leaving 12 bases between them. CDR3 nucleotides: TGTGCCAGCAGCTCCCTTGGTGGGGATGAGCAGTTCTTC. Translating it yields CASSSLGGDEQFF.

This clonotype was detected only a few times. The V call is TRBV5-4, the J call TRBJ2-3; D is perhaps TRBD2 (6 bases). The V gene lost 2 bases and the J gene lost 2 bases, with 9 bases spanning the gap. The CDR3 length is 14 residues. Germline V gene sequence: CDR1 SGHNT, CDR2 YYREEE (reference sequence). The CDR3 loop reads CASSLKRATDTQYF. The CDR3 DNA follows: TGTGCCAGCAGCTTAAAGCGGGCCACAGATACGCAGTATTTT.